The clone carrying this TCR beta chain was counted many times. Time point in this sample: before trial treatment. Administered to the donors were nivolumab, ipilimumab, aspirin, low-dose cyclophosphamide and low-dose radiotherapy. This record comes from a study of low-dose radiotherapy and immunotherapy resistance in tumors. Study overall: Each patient was administered nivolumab intravenously at 240 mg, which was a flat dose, every two weeks, along with intravenous ipilimumab at 1 mg/kg every six weeks. Once cycle 1 day 1 began, patients took oral aspirin 300 mg daily for four cycles.

The germline V and J ends were trimmed by 0 bases and 6 bases, with 8 bases remaining between them. Germline V gene lookup returns CDR1 LGHNA and CDR2 YNFKEQ. There are 14 residues in the CDR3. Alpha- and beta-chain coverage of first-strand cDNA came from TRAV- and TRBV-specific primers. PCR amplification of the TCRs was performed with Phusion for 20 to 25 PCR cycles, and it relied on a constant-region primer together with a V-primer adapter. TCRdb passed the reads through MiXCR, listing each CDR3 protein once. The sample has about 71,000 distinct CDR3 sequences, around 30% seen once. The rearrangement uses TRBV4-2 and TRBJ2-2; D unclear. Specimen: PBMCs, collected before treatment. The sequence was collected from a female donor with ovarian cancer. The CDR3 DNA follows: TGTGCCAGCAGCCAAGATATCGGGCCCGGGGAGCTGTTTTTT. This encodes CASSQDIGPGELFF.